Below are 29 T cell receptor beta chains sequenced from a single sample in a study of T cells in Graves' hyperthyroidism and ophthalmopathy. The investigators amplified TCR beta CDR3 regions from RNA transcripts. TCR CDR3 underwent first-round RT-PCR with the HTBI primer set. TCRdb used MiXCR to reprocess the multiplex PCR reads, holding one entry per CDR3 protein. The sample records approximately 360,000 distinct CDR3 sequences, more than 20% being singletons. The source material was blood. The receptor set was obtained from a man between 45 and 60 years old with Graves' hyperthyroidism.

This clonotype was recorded a few times. The chain carries TRBV2 and TRBJ1-2, with D tentatively TRBD1 (5 bases). The CDR3 loop spans 14 amino acids. Germline CDR1 SNHLY, CDR2 FYNNEI. Trimming stripped 4 bases from V and 2 bases from J, with 11 bases between. DNA of the CDR3: TGTGCCAGCAGTGGAACAGGCTTCAACTATGGCTACACCTTC. Protein: CASSGTGFNYGYTF.

This chain uses TRBV11-2 with TRBJ2-2, with TRBD1 identical over 7 bases. CDR1 and CDR2 from the germline V gene are SGHAT and FQNNGV. After removal of 5 bases from V and 1 base from J, the junction contained 4 bases not matched to a gene. CDR3 length equals 15 residues. CDR3 sequence: CASSPGQMNTGELFF. In nucleotides, the CDR3 is TGTGCCAGCAGCCCGGGACAGATGAACACCGGGGAGCTGTTTTTT.

This clonotype came up many times. V and J are TRBV28 and TRBJ1-2; D is unresolved. The CDR3 sequence is 14 residues long. V lost 3 bases and J 6 bases, leaving 14 bases between the germline ends. The germline CDR1 and CDR2 sequences are MDHEN and SYDVKM. In DNA form, the CDR3 reads TGTGCCAGCAGTTTCGACACAGCGCCAAATGGCTACACCTTC. This gives the protein CASSFDTAPNGYTF.

This clonotype has just a few counts. The chain combines TRBV5-1 with TRBJ2-7; 8 bases align to TRBD1. Germline V gene data show CDR1 as SGHRS and CDR2 as YFSETQ. The J segment lost 5 bases and the V segment lost 5 bases, leaving 9 bases of the junction unmatched. The CDR3 covers 14 residues. CDR3 amino acids: CASRTATGANEQYF. The DNA of the CDR3 is TGCGCCAGCAGGACAGCGACAGGGGCTAACGAGCAGTACTTC.

The rearrangement links TRBV6-2 or TRBV6-3 to TRBJ2-6; 8 bases are shared with TRBD2. The CDR3 spans 18 residues. The V segment lost 4 bases and the J segment 0 bases; nucleotides outside the gene matches: 8. Germline lookup yields CDR1 MNHEY and CDR2 SVGEGT. CDR3 nucleotide sequence: TGTGCCAGCAGTTCAATTGGTAGCGGGAACTCTGGGGCCAACGTCCTGACTTTC. Its translation is CASSSIGSGNSGANVLTF.

There are a few counts of this clonotype. The chain has TRBV3-1 and TRBJ2-7; either TRBD1 or TRBD2 may supply D (5 bases each). Germline values: CDR1 LGHDT, CDR2 YNNKEL (reference sequence). The V and J ends lost 6 bases and 7 bases respectively, with 10 bases between them. This CDR3 is 11 amino acids long. DNA of the CDR3: TGTGCCAGCAGACGTGAGGGGGAGCAGTACTTC. Translating gives CASRREGEQYF.

The chain couples TRBV11-2 to TRBJ2-4; D is unresolved. The germline V gene has CDR1 SGHAT and CDR2 FQNNGV. CDR3 length: 11 residues. The V and J ends lost 3 bases and 5 bases respectively, with 2 bases between them. The CDR3 DNA sequence: TGTGCCAGCAGCTTTCAAAACATTCAGTACTTC. Translating it yields CASSFQNIQYF.

This clonotype was recorded many times. This chain connects TRBV24-1 to TRBJ2-2, with D unclear. Germline V gene sequence: CDR1 KGHDR, CDR2 SFDVKD. The CDR3 is 15 amino acids. V dropped 3 bases and J dropped 5 bases, with 12 bases sitting between them. The DNA of the CDR3 is TGTGCCACCAGTGATGCTCGAATGCCTACCGGGGAGCTGTTTTTT. Translated, it gives CATSDARMPTGELFF.

Details on this clonotype: Germline is not matched at one junction end, which may reflect a read error. The chain couples TRBV28 to TRBJ1-5; 10 bases map to TRBD1. The CDR3 sequence is 14 residues long. Germline values: CDR1 MDHEN, CDR2 SYDVKM. CDR3 loop: CASSSGQGDQPQHF. Here the CDR3 DNA reads TGTGCCAGCAGTTCAGGACAGGGGGATCAGCCCCAGCATTTC. The complete variable domain, with remaining parts taken from reference TRBV28 and TRBJ1-5, reads DVKVTQSSRYLVKRTGEKVFLECVQDMDHENMFWYRQDPGLGLRLIYFSYDVKMKEKGDIPEGYSVSREKKERFSLILESASTNQTSMYLCASSSGQGDQPQHFGDGTRLSIL.

This clonotype showed up just a few times. The CDR3 loop reads CASSYLYEQYF. The CDR3 DNA reads TGTGCCAGCAGTTACCTCTACGAGCAGTACTTC. The chain is built from TRBV6-2 or TRBV6-3 and TRBJ2-7; unclear D gene. Germline-derived CDR1 and CDR2 are MNHEY and SVGEGT. This CDR3 region has 11 residues. V was shortened by 2 bases and J by 3 bases, with 2 bases between the two germline ends.

DNA of the CDR3: TGTGCCAGCAGCTCTTTAGCGGGAGGAGGGTACAATGAGCAGTTCTTC. This codes for CASSSLAGGGYNEQFF. The genes are TRBV7-6 and TRBJ2-1, with 10 bases identical to TRBD2. The germline gives CDR1 SGHVS, CDR2 FNYEAQ. J was trimmed by 4 bases and V by 4 bases; bases with no gene match: 7. CDR3 length: 16 residues.

The chain recombines TRBV6-2 or TRBV6-3 with TRBJ1-4, with a weak D call TRBD1 (5 bases). V lost 2 bases and J 6 bases, leaving 10 bases between the germline ends. Germline CDR1 reads MNHEY; CDR2 reads SVGEGT. The length of the CDR3 is 14 residues. CDR3 amino acids: CASSYGGKDEKLFF. In DNA form, the CDR3 reads TGTGCCAGCAGTTACGGGGGGAAGGATGAAAAACTGTTTTTT.

The chain employs TRBV27 and TRBJ2-7; TRBD1 or TRBD2 may be the D gene (6 bases each). The CDR3 totals 16 residues. Germline V lookup: CDR1 MNHEY, CDR2 SMNVEV (reference sequence). V was shortened by 9 bases and J by 1 base, with 22 bases between the two germline ends. The CDR3 here is CASRTRGRSGSYEQYF. As DNA, the CDR3 is TGTGCCAGTCGGACCAGGGGCCGAAGCGGGTCCTACGAGCAGTACTTC.

This clonotype was observed many times. V gene TRBV6-1 combines with J gene TRBJ2-3; D uncertain. The germline gives CDR1 MNHNS, CDR2 SASEGT. The CDR3 totals 11 residues. The ends were cut back, 6 bases at V and 6 bases at J, with 7 bases in the middle. The DNA for the CDR3 is TGTGCCAGCAGCGGGCTGGATACGCAGTATTTT. Its translation is CASSGLDTQYF.

Points on this clonotype: Since the CDR3 does not end with the conserved phenylalanine or tryptophan, this likely comes from a read error. This chain joins TRBV7-9 and TRBJ2-1, with TRBD2 identical over 14 bases. The junction had 10 bases not matched to a gene; V was cut back by 5 bases and J by 7 bases. Germline assignment: CDR1 SEHNR and CDR2 FQNEAQ (reference sequence). This CDR3 is 17 amino acids long. The CDR3 DNA reads as TGTGCCAGCAGCCCCCCGGGACTAGCGGGAGTTGGTAATGAGCAGTTCCTC. Encoded protein: CASSPPGLAGVGNEQFL.

This clonotype has more than one count but fewer than ten. The rearrangement uses TRBV28 and TRBJ2-5; D call uncertain. CDR1 is MDHEN, CDR2 SYDVKM, per germline. Trimming cost V 6 bases and J 1 base, with 15 bases left between them. The CDR3 sequence is 15 residues long. The CDR3 protein is CASRPNPRPQETQYF. CDR3 sequence (DNA): TGTGCCAGCAGACCTAATCCCAGGCCCCAAGAGACCCAGTACTTC.

This clonotype was seen ten or more times. V gene TRBV12-3 or TRBV12-4 combines with J gene TRBJ2-5; no firm D call. The CDR3 is 14 residues long. With 5 bases removed from V and 0 bases from J, the gap between germline ends came to 10 bases. The DNA of the CDR3 is TGTGCCAGCAGTAAAACCGGGTACCAAGAGACCCAGTACTTC. It yields the protein CASSKTGYQETQYF.

The V call is TRBV6-5, the J call TRBJ2-1; no firm D call. Germline-derived CDR1 and CDR2 are MNHEY and SVGAGI. V shed 0 bases and J shed 5 bases, with 8 bases lying between them. The CDR3 is 14 residues long. CDR3 residues: CASSYSESNNEQFF. The CDR3 DNA is TGTGCCAGCAGTTACTCGGAAAGTAACAATGAGCAGTTCTTC.

At least ten counts were recorded for this clonotype. This chain links TRBV28 with TRBJ1-2, with TRBD1 as a possible D gene (6 bases). Trimming took 5 bases from V and 8 from J, leaving 12 bases between them. The germline V gene has CDR1 MDHEN and CDR2 SYDVKM. The CDR3 has 12 residues. The CDR3 spells CASSRRGEGYTF. DNA of the CDR3: TGTGCCAGCAGTCGTAGGGGGGAAGGCTACACCTTC.

V usage is TRBV9 and J usage is TRBJ1-1; D unresolved. Between the trimmed V and J ends, which lost 2 bases and 4 bases, there was a span of 9 bases. CDR1 and CDR2 from the germline V gene are SGDLS and YYNGEE. The CDR3 length is 13 residues. CDR3 DNA: TGTGCCAGCAGCGTTACGGGGAGCACTGAAGCTTTCTTT. It yields the protein CASSVTGSTEAFF.

V is TRBV5-1 and J is TRBJ1-1, with a possible D match to TRBD1 (5 bases). CDR1 and CDR2 from the germline V gene are SGHRS and YFSETQ. This CDR3 has 19 residues. Trimming took 0 bases from V and 0 from J, leaving 21 bases between them. This chain's CDR3 is CASSLAGGPRFGMNTEAFF. The CDR3 nucleotides are TGCGCCAGCAGCTTGGCCGGGGGACCGAGGTTTGGTATGAACACTGAAGCTTTCTTT.

This clonotype has ten or more counts. The chain links TRBV7-9 to TRBJ2-4, with 7 bases aligning to TRBD1. V gave up 5 bases and J gave up 1 base; unmatched junction bases: 8. The CDR3 has 16 residues. In germline, CDR1 is SEHNR, CDR2 FQNEAQ (reference sequence). CDR3: CASSPIQGSAKNIQYF. CDR3 bases: TGTGCCAGCAGCCCGATACAGGGGAGCGCCAAAAACATTCAGTACTTC.

This clonotype was detected many times. V usage is TRBV12-3 or TRBV12-4 and J usage is TRBJ1-1, with 10 bases that match TRBD1. V was clipped by 3 bases and J by 1 base; unmatched bases: 11. This CDR3 has 18 residues. DNA of the CDR3: TGTGCCAGCAGTTTGCGGTTGACAGGGGGCCTTACGAACACTGAAGCTTTCTTT. Translated: CASSLRLTGGLTNTEAFF.

This clonotype has a handful of counts. The chain recombines TRBV2 with TRBJ2-1; 12 bases line up with TRBD2. Germline V CDR1 and CDR2: SNHLY, FYNNEI. The CDR3 is 18 amino acids. Unmatched junction bases numbered 21, after V lost 6 bases and J lost 12 bases. Written as DNA, the CDR3 is TGTGCCAGCAGCTCCGACAGGGGGGGGCTAGCGGGAGGGCCCTCGCAGTTCTTC. It yields the protein CASSSDRGGLAGGPSQFF.

This clonotype was detected a few times. The genes are TRBV27 and TRBJ1-6; perhaps TRBD1 as D (6 bases). The germline V and J ends were trimmed by 4 bases and 7 bases, with 20 bases remaining between them. In germline, CDR1 is MNHEY, CDR2 SMNVEV (reference sequence). The CDR3 is made up of 17 amino acids. The CDR3 protein is CASSSWDSGERNSPLHF. CDR3 nucleotides: TGTGCCAGCAGTTCCTGGGATTCAGGGGAAAGGAATTCACCCCTCCACTTT.

The rearrangement joins TRBV12-3 or TRBV12-4 to TRBJ1-6; D is possibly TRBD1 (6 bases). The CDR3 is 16 amino acids. The V end lost 0 bases, the J end lost 8 bases, and 14 bases lay between the germline ends. In nucleotides, the CDR3 is TGTGCCAGCAGTTTAGCGGGCAGGGGAGCATATTCACCCCTCCACTTT. This gives the protein CASSLAGRGAYSPLHF.

J is TRBJ2-1 and V is TRBV25-1; unclear D gene. The V gene lost 6 bases and the J gene lost 5 bases, with 2 bases spanning the gap. There are 10 residues in the CDR3. Germline loops: CDR1 MGHDK, CDR2 SYGVNS. The CDR3 protein is CASRDNEQFF. Here the CDR3 DNA reads TGTGCCAGCAGAGACAATGAGCAGTTCTTC.

This chain's CDR3 is CASSLYQDGQETQYF. CDR3 nucleotides: TGCGCCAGCAGCCTCTACCAGGACGGGCAAGAGACCCAGTACTTC. The chain couples TRBV5-1 to TRBJ2-5, with D unresolved. CDR1 SGHRS and CDR2 YFSETQ come from the germline V gene. This CDR3 is 15 amino acids long. V dropped 4 bases and J dropped 2 bases, with 15 bases sitting between them.

This clonotype has ten or more counts. V gene TRBV5-1 combines with J gene TRBJ1-2; TRBD1 might be the D (5 bases). Germline V gene lookup returns CDR1 SGHRS and CDR2 YFSETQ. The CDR3 has 14 residues. V was shortened by 0 bases and J by 8 bases, with 14 bases between the two germline ends. The CDR3 region has the DNA TGCGCCAGCAGCTTGGAACCTGGGACTGGCGGCTACACCTTC. Its translation: CASSLEPGTGGYTF.